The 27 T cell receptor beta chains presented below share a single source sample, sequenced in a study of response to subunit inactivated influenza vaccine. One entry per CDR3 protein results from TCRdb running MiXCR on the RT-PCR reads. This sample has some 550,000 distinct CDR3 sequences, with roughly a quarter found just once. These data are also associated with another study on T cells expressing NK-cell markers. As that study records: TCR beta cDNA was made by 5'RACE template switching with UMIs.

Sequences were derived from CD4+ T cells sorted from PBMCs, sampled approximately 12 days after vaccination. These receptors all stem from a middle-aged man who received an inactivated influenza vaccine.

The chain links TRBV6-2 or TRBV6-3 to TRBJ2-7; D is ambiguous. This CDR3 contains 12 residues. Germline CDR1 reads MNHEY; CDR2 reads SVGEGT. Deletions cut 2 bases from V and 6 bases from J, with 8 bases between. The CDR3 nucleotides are TGTGCCAGCAGTTACGACAAATTCGAGCAGTACTTC. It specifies CASSYDKFEQYF.

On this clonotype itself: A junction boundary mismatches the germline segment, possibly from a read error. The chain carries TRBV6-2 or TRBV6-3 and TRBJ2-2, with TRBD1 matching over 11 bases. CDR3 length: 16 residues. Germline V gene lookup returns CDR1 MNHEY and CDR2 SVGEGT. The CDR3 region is CASSGQGAVNIGELFF. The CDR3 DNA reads TGTGCCAGCAGTGGACAGGGGGCAGTTAACATCGGGGAGCTGTTTTTT.

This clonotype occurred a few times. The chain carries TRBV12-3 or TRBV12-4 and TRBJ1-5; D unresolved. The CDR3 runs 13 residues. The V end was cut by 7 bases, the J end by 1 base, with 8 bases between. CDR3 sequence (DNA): TGTGCCAGCACCCAACTGAGCAATCAGCCCCAGCATTTT. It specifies CASTQLSNQPQHF.

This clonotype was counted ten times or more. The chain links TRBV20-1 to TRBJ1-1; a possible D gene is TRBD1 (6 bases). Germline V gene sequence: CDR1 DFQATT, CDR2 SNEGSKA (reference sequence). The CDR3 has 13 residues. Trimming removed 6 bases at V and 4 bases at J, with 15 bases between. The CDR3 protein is CSAADSLGTEAFF. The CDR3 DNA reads TGCAGTGCGGCGGACAGCTTGGGCACTGAAGCTTTCTTT.

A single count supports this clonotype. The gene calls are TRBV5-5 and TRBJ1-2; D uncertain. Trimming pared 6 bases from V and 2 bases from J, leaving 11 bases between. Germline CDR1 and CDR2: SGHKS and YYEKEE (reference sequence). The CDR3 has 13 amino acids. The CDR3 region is CASMAPTNYGYTF. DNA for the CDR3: TGTGCCAGCATGGCCCCTACGAACTATGGCTACACCTTC. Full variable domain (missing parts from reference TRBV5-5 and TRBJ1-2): DAGVTQSPTHLIKTRGQQVTLRCSPISGHKSVSWYQQVLGQGPQFIFQYYEKEERGRGNFPDRFSARQFPNYSSELNVNALLLGDSALYLCASMAPTNYGYTFGSGTRLTVV.

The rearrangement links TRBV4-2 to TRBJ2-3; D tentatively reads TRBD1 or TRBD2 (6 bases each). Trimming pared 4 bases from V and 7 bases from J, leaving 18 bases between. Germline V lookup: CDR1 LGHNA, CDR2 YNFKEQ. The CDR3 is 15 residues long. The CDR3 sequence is CASSRIKGGPNTQYF. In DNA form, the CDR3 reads TGTGCCAGCAGCCGTATTAAAGGGGGGCCAAATACGCAGTATTTT.

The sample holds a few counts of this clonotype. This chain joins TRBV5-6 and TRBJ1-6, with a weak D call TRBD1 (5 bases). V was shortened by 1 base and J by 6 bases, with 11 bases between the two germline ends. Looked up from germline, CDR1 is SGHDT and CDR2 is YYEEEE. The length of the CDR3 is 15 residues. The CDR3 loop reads CASSLISTANSPLHF. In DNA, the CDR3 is TGTGCCAGCAGCTTGATTTCGACAGCTAATTCACCCCTCCACTTT.

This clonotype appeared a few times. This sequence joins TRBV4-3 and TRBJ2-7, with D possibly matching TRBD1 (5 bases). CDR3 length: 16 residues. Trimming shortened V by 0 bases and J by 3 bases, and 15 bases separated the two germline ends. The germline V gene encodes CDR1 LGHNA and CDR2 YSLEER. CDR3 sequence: CASSQDPRQGNYEQYF. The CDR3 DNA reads TGCGCCAGCAGCCAAGATCCTCGGCAGGGAAACTACGAGCAGTACTTC.

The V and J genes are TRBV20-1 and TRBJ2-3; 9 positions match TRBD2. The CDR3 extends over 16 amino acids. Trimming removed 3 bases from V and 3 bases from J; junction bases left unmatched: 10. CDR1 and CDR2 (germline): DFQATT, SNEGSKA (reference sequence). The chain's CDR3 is CSASSRLADWTDTQYF. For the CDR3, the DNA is TGCAGTGCTAGTTCCCGACTAGCGGATTGGACAGATACGCAGTATTTT.

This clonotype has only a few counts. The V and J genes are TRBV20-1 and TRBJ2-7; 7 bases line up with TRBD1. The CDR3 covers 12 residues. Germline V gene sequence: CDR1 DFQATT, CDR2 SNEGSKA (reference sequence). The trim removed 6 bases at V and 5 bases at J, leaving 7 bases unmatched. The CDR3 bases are TGCAGTGCCACCATCGACAGGGACGAGCAGTACTTC. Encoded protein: CSATIDRDEQYF.

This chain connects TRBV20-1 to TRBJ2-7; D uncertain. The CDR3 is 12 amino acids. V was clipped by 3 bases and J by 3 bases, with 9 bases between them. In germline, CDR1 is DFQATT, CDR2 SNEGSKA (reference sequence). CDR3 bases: TGCAGTGCTAGCCGGGCACACTACGAGCAGTACTTC. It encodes CSASRAHYEQYF.

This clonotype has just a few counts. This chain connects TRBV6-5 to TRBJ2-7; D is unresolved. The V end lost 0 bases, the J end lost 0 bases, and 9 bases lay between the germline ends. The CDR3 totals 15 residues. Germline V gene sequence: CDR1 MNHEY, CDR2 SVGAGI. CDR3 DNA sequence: TGTGCCAGCAGTTACTCGAATCGAATCTCCTACGAGCAGTACTTC. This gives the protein CASSYSNRISYEQYF.

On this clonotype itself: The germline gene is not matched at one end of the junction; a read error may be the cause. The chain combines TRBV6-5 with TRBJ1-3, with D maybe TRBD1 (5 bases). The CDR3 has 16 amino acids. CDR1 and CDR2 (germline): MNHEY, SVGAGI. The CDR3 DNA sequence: TGTGCCAGCAGTCACCAACAGGTCGGCTCTGGGAACACCATATATTTT. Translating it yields CASSHQQVGSGNTIYF.

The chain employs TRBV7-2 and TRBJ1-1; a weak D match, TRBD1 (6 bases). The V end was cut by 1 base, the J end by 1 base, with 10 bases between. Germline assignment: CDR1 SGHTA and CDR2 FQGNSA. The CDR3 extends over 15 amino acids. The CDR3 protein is CASSLVAGANTEAFF. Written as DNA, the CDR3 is TGTGCCAGCAGCTTAGTGGCAGGGGCGAACACTGAAGCTTTCTTT.

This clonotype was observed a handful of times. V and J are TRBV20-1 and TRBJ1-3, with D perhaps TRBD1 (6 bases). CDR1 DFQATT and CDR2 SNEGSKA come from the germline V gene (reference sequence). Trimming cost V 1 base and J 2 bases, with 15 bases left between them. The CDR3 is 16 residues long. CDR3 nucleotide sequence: TGCAGTGCTAGAGGTCACAGGGAGGTAACTGGAAACACCATATATTTT. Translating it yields CSARGHREVTGNTIYF.

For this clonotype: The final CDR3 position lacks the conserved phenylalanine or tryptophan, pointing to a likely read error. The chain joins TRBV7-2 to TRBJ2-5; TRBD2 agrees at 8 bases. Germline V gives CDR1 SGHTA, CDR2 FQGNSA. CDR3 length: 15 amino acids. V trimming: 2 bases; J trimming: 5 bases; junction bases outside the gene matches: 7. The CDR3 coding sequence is TGTGCCAGCAGCTTATATCGGGGGGGCCTTGAGACCCAGTACTTA. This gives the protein CASSLYRGGLETQYL.

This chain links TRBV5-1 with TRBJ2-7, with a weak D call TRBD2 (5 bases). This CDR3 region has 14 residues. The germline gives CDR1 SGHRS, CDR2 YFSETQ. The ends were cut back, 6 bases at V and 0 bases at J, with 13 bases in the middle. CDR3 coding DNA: TGCGCCAGCACAGAAGGGAGTTCCTCCTACGAGCAGTACTTC. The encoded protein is CASTEGSSSYEQYF.

CDR3 loop: CASSLGWGLGEQYF. CDR3 DNA sequence: TGTGCCAGCAGTTTGGGTTGGGGGTTGGGGGAGCAGTACTTC. The rearrangement uses TRBV28 and TRBJ2-7; the D call may be TRBD1 or TRBD2 (5 bases each). Germline lookup yields CDR1 MDHEN and CDR2 SYDVKM. The CDR3 has 14 amino acids. Trimming removed 3 bases at V and 7 bases at J, with 16 bases between.

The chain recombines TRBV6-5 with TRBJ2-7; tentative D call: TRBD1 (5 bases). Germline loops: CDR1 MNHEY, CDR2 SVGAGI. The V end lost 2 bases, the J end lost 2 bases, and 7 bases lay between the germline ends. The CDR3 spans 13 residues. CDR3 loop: CASSYRQTYEQYF. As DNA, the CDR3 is TGTGCCAGCAGTTACAGACAGACCTACGAGCAGTACTTC.

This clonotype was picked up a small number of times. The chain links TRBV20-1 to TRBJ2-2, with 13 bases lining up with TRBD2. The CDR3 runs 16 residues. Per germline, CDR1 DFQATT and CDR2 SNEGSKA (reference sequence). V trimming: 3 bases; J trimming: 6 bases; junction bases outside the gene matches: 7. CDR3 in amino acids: CSAREGTSGKSGELFF. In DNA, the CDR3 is TGCAGTGCTAGGGAAGGGACTAGCGGGAAGTCCGGGGAGCTGTTTTTT.

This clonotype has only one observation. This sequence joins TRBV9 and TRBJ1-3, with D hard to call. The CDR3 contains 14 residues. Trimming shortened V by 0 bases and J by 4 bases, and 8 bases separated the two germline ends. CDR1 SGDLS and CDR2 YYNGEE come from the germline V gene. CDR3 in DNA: TGTGCCAGCAGCGTAGGAAGTACCGGAAACACCATATATTTT. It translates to CASSVGSTGNTIYF.

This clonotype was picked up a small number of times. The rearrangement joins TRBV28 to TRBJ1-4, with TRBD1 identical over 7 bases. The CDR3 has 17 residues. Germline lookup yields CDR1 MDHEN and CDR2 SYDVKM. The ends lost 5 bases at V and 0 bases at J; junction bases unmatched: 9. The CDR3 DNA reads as TGTGCCAGCAGTCCGCCGGGACAGAGAACAACTAATGAAAAACTGTTTTTT. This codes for CASSPPGQRTTNEKLFF.

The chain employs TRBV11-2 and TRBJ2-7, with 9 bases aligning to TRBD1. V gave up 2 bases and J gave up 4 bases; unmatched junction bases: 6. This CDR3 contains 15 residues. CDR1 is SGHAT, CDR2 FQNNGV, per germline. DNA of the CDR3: TGTGCCAGCAGCTTATCCTGGGACAGGGTTTACGAGCAGTACTTC. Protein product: CASSLSWDRVYEQYF.

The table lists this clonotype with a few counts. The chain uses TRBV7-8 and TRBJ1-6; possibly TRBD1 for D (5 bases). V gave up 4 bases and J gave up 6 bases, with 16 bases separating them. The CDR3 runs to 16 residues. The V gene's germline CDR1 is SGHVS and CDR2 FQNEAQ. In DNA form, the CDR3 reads TGTGCCAGCAGCTCGAAGGAGGCAGGGTCTAATTCACCCCTCCACTTT. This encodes CASSSKEAGSNSPLHF.

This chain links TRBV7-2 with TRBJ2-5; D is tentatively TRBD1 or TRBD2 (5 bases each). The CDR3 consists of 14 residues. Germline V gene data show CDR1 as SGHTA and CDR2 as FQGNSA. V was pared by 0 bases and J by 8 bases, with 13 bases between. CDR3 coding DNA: TGTGCCAGCAGCTTAGCGTCGGGGCGGAATACCCAGTACTTC. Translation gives CASSLASGRNTQYF.

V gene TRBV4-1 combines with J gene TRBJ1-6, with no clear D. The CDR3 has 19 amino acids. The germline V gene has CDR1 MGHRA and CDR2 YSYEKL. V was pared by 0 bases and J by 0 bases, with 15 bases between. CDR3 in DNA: TGCGCCAGCAGCCAAGATGGGCAGTTATCAAGCTCCTATAATTCACCCCTCCACTTT. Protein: CASSQDGQLSSSYNSPLHF.

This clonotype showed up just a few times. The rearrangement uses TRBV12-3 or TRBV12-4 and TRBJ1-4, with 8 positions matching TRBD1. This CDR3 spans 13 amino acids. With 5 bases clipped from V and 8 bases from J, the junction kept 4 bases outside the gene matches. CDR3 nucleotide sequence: TGTGCCAGCAGTGTGCACAGGGGGGAAAAACTGTTTTTT. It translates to CASSVHRGEKLFF.